This T cell receptor beta chain was sequenced for a study of T cell responses to AZD1222 COVID-19 vaccine. Points from the study as a whole: Every sample of the repertoires postdated the peak T cell response. Clonal diversity was possibly underestimated, and white British individuals and females predominated among donors. The CD4 TCRs associated with vaccination extended across spike and predominated at 160-218 and 743-854.

This CDR3 contains 11 residues. Trimming cost V 4 bases and J 3 bases, with 1 base left between them. From germline, CDR1 is SGHAT and CDR2 FQNNGV. In regard to this clone: The antigen remains unidentified.

Data came from immunoSEQ multiplex PCR; TCRdb stores just in-frame clones and leaves some out. The sample has 140,000 to 150,000 clones, 90% to 95% seen once. This sample comprised peripheral blood, obtained on day 0 of AZD1222 vaccination. V gene TRBV11-2 combines with J gene TRBJ1-3, with D unresolved. This receptor was obtained from an adult in good health. CDR3 amino acids: CASSYGNTIYF. For the CDR3, the DNA is TGTGCCAGCAGCTATGGAAACACCATATATTTT.